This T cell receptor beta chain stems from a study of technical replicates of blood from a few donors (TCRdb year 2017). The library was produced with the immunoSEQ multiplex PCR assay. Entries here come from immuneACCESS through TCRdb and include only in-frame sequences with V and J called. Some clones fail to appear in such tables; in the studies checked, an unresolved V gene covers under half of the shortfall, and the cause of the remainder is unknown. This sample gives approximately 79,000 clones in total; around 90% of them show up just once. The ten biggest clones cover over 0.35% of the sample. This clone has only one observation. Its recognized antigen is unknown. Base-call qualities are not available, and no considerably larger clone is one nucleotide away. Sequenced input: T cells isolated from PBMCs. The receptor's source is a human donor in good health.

The sequenced DNA is TGTGCCAGCAGTGAAGACGGGGTAGGTGGCTACACCTTC. This encodes CASSEDGVGGYTF. This chain is built from TRBV6-4 and TRBJ1-2; there is no confident call for the D gene. The CDR3 covers 13 residues, taking in both the cysteine and the phenylalanine. CDR3 DNA is the only sequence kept; it has 39 bases, read in frame from the first base. The germline V gene gives CDR1 as MRHNA and CDR2 as SNTAGT. V drops 3 bases and J drops 7 bases, leaving 12 bases in between.